These 21 T cell receptor beta chains share one sample of origin, sequenced in a study of persistence of HIV-infected CD4 T cells. Which antigens these TCRs recognize remains unknown. The stimulus was an HIV-1 Gag 15-mer peptide pool, about 1 ug/peptide/mL. Sorting selected CD4+ T cells upregulating both CD40 ligand and CD69. The immunoSEQ assay was version 4, run in survey mode. Assay used: immunoSEQ multiplex PCR; TCRdb lists only in-frame clones, some missing. Among fewer than 40,000 clones listed, approximately 66% were seen once. This specimen was CD4+ T cells sorted from PBMCs after approximately 20-hour stimulation, taken from a patient who received antiretroviral therapy. Receptor source: an adult man with HIV who was CMV-seropositive.

The rearrangement joins TRBV27 to TRBJ2-5, with 8 nucleotides matching TRBD2. This CDR3 spans 15 amino acids. Germline V lookup: CDR1 MNHEY, CDR2 SMNVEV (reference sequence). With V trimmed by 4 bases and J by 5 bases, 9 bases remained unmatched. The CDR3: CASSSVRGGSETQYF. The DNA of the CDR3 is TGTGCCAGCAGTTCCGTCCGGGGGGGCAGCGAGACCCAGTACTTC.

CDR3 DNA: TGTGCCAGCAGTTTTGTAGCAGTCCCCTACGAGCAGTACTTC. Protein product: CASSFVAVPYEQYF. The chain couples TRBV27 to TRBJ2-7; unclear D gene. Per germline, CDR1 MNHEY and CDR2 SMNVEV (reference sequence). The CDR3 length is 14 residues. Trimming cost V 3 bases and J 2 bases, with 11 bases left between them.

This clone was seen only a few times. The chain carries TRBV3-1 (or the pseudogene TRBV3-2) and TRBJ1-1; D unresolved. The CDR3 is 12 amino acids. Germline V gene sequence: CDR1 LGHDT, CDR2 YNNKEL (reference sequence). The ends were cut back, 1 base at V and 1 base at J, with 1 base in the middle. For the CDR3, the DNA is TGTGCCAGCAGCCAAGCGAACACTGAAGCTTTCTTT. This codes for CASSQANTEAFF.

By sample fraction, this clone is medium-sized. The CDR3 sequence is CASSPPVAGIGELFF. Written as DNA, the CDR3 is TGTGCCAGCAGCCCCCCGGTGGCAGGGATCGGGGAGCTGTTTTTT. The J gene is TRBJ2-2, the V gene TRBV5-6, with D perhaps matching TRBD1 (5 bases). The germline gives CDR1 SGHDT, CDR2 YYEEEE. V was clipped by 4 bases and J by 7 bases, with 17 bases between them. The CDR3 has 15 residues. Full variable domain (rest looked up from reference TRBV5-6 and TRBJ2-2): DAGVTQSPTHLIKTRGQQVTLRCSPKSGHDTVSWYQQALGQGPQFIFQYYEEEERQRGNFPDRFSGHQFPNYSSELNVNALLLGDSALYLCASSPPVAGIGELFFGEGSRLTVL.

This clone was picked up a small number of times. The CDR3 DNA sequence: TGTGCCAGCAGCGCCCGGGACATGAACACTGAAGCTTTCTTT. It encodes CASSARDMNTEAFF. V and J are TRBV9 and TRBJ1-1; TRBD1 might be the D (6 bases). CDR3 length: 14 residues. The germline V and J ends were trimmed by 3 bases and 0 bases, with 9 bases remaining between them. Germline loops: CDR1 SGDLS, CDR2 YYNGEE.

This chain joins TRBV19 and TRBJ2-2; 14 bases are shared with TRBD2. The CDR3 runs 18 residues. Germline lookup yields CDR1 LNHDA and CDR2 SQIVND (reference sequence). After removal of 11 bases from V and 0 bases from J, the junction contained 11 bases not matched to a gene. The CDR3 bases are TGTGCCTCCCAAACCGGGACTAGCGGGGGCCCGAACACCGGGGAGCTGTTTTTT. This sequence encodes CASQTGTSGGPNTGELFF.

CDR3 in DNA: TGTGCCAGCAGCTTAAGAGGTAGCGGGGGGCCGTGGGAGACCCAGTACTTC. Its protein is CASSLRGSGGPWETQYF. The chain has TRBV13 and TRBJ2-5; 10 bases align to TRBD2. Germline V gene data show CDR1 as PRHDT and CDR2 as FYEKMQ (reference sequence). The CDR3 runs to 17 residues. J lost 5 bases, V lost 2 bases, and 11 bases had no gene match.

This clone came up once. The chain carries TRBV18 and TRBJ1-2; D remains ambiguous. V was shortened by 7 bases and J by 2 bases, with 11 bases between the two germline ends. Germline V gene lookup returns CDR1 KGHSH and CDR2 LQKENI. The CDR3 is 13 amino acids. The CDR3 nucleotides read TGTGCCAGCTTGGCCGGGCAGAACTATGGCTACACCTTC. Its protein product is CASLAGQNYGYTF.

V and J are TRBV6-4 and TRBJ1-1; D might be TRBD1 (5 bases). Germline CDR1 is MRHNA and CDR2 is SNTAGT. Trimming stripped 6 bases from V and 1 base from J, with 15 bases between. The length of the CDR3 is 15 residues. CDR3 nucleotide sequence: TGTGCCAGCAGGCGGGAGGGACTCCAGAACACTGAAGCTTTCTTT. Translated, it gives CASRREGLQNTEAFF.

The chain joins TRBV6-5 to TRBJ1-2, with 7 bases lining up with TRBD1. Germline V gives CDR1 MNHEY, CDR2 SVGAGI. This CDR3 spans 14 amino acids. The V segment lost 6 bases and the J segment 5 bases; nucleotides outside the gene matches: 9. CDR3 sequence reads: CASSPQGIGYGYTF. The CDR3 DNA is TGTGCCAGCAGCCCACAGGGGATCGGTTATGGCTACACCTTC.

The chain combines TRBV19 with TRBJ1-2, with D maybe TRBD1 (5 bases). CDR1 is LNHDA, CDR2 SQIVND, per germline (reference sequence). The CDR3 runs 14 residues. V lost 5 bases, J lost 6 bases, and 16 bases lay in between. The CDR3 nucleotides read TGTGCCAGTAGTCCCAGGGCCCAAGAAGATGGCTACACCTTC. Translated, it gives CASSPRAQEDGYTF.

V usage is TRBV25-1 and J usage is TRBJ1-1; 8 bases line up with TRBD1. V dropped 6 bases and J dropped 5; count of bases not matched to a gene: 5. This CDR3 spans 13 amino acids. Germline values: CDR1 MGHDK, CDR2 SYGVNS. The CDR3 is CASRQGAETEAFF. The CDR3 DNA reads TGTGCCAGCAGGCAGGGGGCGGAGACTGAAGCTTTCTTT.

The V gene is TRBV5-1, the J gene TRBJ1-6; D remains ambiguous. CDR1 is SGHRS and CDR2 is YFSETQ in the germline V gene. This CDR3 is built from 14 residues. The V end lost 0 bases, the J end lost 10 bases, and 11 bases lay between the germline ends. The CDR3 DNA follows: TGCGCCAGCAGCTTGGACATTTTAGGCTCACCCCTCCACTTT. It translates to CASSLDILGSPLHF.

This chain joins TRBV4-2 and TRBJ1-5, with D hard to call. The CDR3 extends over 15 amino acids. V was clipped by 1 base and J by 8 bases, with 15 bases between them. CDR1 LGHNA and CDR2 YNFKEQ come from the germline V gene. CDR3 amino acids: CASSQAVRGKEPQHF. The CDR3 DNA sequence: TGTGCCAGCAGCCAAGCGGTAAGAGGGAAGGAGCCCCAGCATTTT.

This clone was found a few times. The V gene is TRBV27, the J gene TRBJ1-1, with TRBD1 matching 7 bases. The CDR3 runs to 16 residues. Germline V gene data show CDR1 as MNHEY and CDR2 as SMNVEV (reference sequence). After removal of 1 base from V and 5 bases from J, the junction contained 10 bases not matched to a gene. The CDR3 DNA reads as TGTGCCAGCAGTTTATGGGCAGGGGGAAGCGGAACTGAAGCTTTCTTT. It yields the protein CASSLWAGGSGTEAFF.

This sequence joins TRBV6-5 and TRBJ2-3, with a weak D call TRBD2 (5 bases). CDR3 length equals 14 residues. Trimming pared 6 bases from V and 3 bases from J, leaving 13 bases between. CDR1 MNHEY and CDR2 SVGAGI come from the germline V gene. As DNA, the CDR3 is TGTGCCAGCAGGACTACCCAAACAACAGATACGCAGTATTTT. Translating gives CASRTTQTTDTQYF.

V gene TRBV4-2 combines with J gene TRBJ1-6; D might be TRBD1 (5 bases). The CDR3 consists of 14 residues. Per the germline V gene, CDR1 is LGHNA and CDR2 is YNFKEQ. V was trimmed by 0 bases and J by 7 bases, leaving 7 bases between them. The CDR3 DNA reads as TGTGCCAGCAGCCAAGAATCAGGGAATTCACCCCTCCACTTT. Translated: CASSQESGNSPLHF.

The chain recombines TRBV28 with TRBJ1-5; unclear D gene. The CDR3 totals 16 residues. From germline, CDR1 is MDHEN and CDR2 SYDVKM. V gave up 2 bases and J gave up 11 bases, with 22 bases separating them. The CDR3 sequence: CASSLRRAPAVRSQHF. The CDR3 nucleotides read TGTGCCAGCAGTTTACGTAGGGCCCCGGCAGTGAGGTCCCAGCATTTT. Combining the CDR3 with reference TRBV28 and TRBJ1-5 gives the whole variable domain DVKVTQSSRYLVKRTGEKVFLECVQDMDHENMFWYRQDPGLGLRLIYFSYDVKMKEKGDIPEGYSVSREKKERFSLILESASTNQTSMYLCASSLRRAPAVRSQHFGDGTRLSIL.

The V and J genes are TRBV9 and TRBJ2-2; 9 nucleotides agree with TRBD2. This CDR3 comprises 14 residues. The ends lost 10 bases at V and 4 bases at J; junction bases unmatched: 8. The germline V gene has CDR1 SGDLS and CDR2 YYNGEE. The CDR3 spells CARGGAGSTGELFF. CDR3 coding DNA: TGTGCCCGCGGGGGGGCCGGGAGCACCGGGGAGCTGTTTTTT. Supplemented by reference TRBV9 and TRBJ2-2, the full variable domain reads DSGVTQTPKHLITATGQRVTLRCSPRSGDLSVYWYQQSLDQGLQFLIQYYNGEERAKGNILERFSAQQFPDLHSELNLSSLELGDSALYFCARGGAGSTGELFFGEGSRLTVL.

The chain uses TRBV7-9 and TRBJ1-6; D gene uncertain. The germline CDR1 and CDR2 sequences are SEHNR and FQNEAQ (reference sequence). This CDR3 is built from 14 residues. Deletions cut 6 bases from V and 7 bases from J, with 13 bases between. The CDR3 loop reads CASSKEGNNSPLHF. CDR3 bases: TGTGCCAGCAGTAAGGAGGGTAACAATTCACCCCTCCACTTT.

The table lists this clone with a few counts. V is TRBV15 and J is TRBJ2-7, with a possible D match to TRBD2 (7 bases). The length of the CDR3 is 15 residues. The germline V gene encodes CDR1 LNHNV and CDR2 YYDKDF (reference sequence). V was clipped by 0 bases and J by 0 bases, with 9 bases between them. CDR3 in DNA: TGTGCCACCAGCAGAGAGGGGGGGGCCTCCTACGAGCAGTACTTC. Residues: CATSREGGASYEQYF.